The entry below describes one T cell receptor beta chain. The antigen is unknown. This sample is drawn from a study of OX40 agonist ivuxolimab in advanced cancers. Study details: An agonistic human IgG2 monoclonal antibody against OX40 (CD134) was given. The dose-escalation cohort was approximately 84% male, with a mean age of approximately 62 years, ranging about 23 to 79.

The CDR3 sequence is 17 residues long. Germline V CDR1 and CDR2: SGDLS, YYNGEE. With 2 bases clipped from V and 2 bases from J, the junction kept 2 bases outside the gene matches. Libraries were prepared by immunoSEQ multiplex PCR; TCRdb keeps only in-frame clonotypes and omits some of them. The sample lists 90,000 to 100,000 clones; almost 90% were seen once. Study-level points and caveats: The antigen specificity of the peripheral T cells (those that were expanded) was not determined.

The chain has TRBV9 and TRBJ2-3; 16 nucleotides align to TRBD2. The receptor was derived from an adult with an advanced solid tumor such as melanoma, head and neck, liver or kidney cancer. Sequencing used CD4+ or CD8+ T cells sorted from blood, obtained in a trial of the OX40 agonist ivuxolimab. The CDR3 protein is CASSVGTSGRATDTQYF. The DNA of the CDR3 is TGTGCCAGCAGCGTTGGGACTAGCGGGAGGGCCACAGATACGCAGTATTTT. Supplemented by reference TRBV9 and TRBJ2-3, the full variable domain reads DSGVTQTPKHLITATGQRVTLRCSPRSGDLSVYWYQQSLDQGLQFLIQYYNGEERAKGNILERFSAQQFPDLHSELNLSSLELGDSALYFCASSVGTSGRATDTQYFGPGTRLTVL.